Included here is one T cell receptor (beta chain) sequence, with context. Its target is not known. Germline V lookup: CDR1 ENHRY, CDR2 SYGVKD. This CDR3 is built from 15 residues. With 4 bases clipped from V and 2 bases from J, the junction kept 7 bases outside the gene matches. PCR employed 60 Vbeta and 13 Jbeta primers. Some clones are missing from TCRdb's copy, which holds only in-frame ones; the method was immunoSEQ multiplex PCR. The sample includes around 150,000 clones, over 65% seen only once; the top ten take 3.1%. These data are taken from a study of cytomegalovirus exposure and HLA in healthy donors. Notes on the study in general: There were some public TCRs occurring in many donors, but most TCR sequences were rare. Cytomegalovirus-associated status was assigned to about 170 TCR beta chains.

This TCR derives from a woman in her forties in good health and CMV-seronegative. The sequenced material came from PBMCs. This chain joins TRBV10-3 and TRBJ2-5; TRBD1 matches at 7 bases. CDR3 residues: CAISAPGQSQETQYF. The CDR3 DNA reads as TGTGCCATCAGTGCCCCGGGACAGTCACAAGAGACCCAGTACTTC.